This passage covers 3 T cell receptor beta chains from one sample sequenced in a study of blood T cells in healthy people across ages. Primers used in a second PCR of roughly 6 to 12 cycles were a sample-barcoded 5' primer and a J-beta primer mix. TCRdb reprocessed the 5' RACE reads with MiXCR, giving one entry per CDR3 protein. Seen here are 1,500,000 or so distinct CDR3 sequences, approximately 43% observed once, and the top ten hold less than 5%. Sequenced sample: blood. The receptors come from a young woman in good health.

This clonotype was seen only a few times. The chain couples TRBV5-1 to TRBJ2-1; TRBD1 matches 9 bases. CDR3 length: 15 amino acids. Unmatched junction bases numbered 7, after V lost 4 bases and J lost 5 bases. Looked up from germline, CDR1 is SGHRS and CDR2 is YFSETQ. The DNA for the CDR3 is TGCGCCAGCAGCACGGGACAGGGAAGTAACAATGAGCAGTTCTTC. The encoded protein is CASSTGQGSNNEQFF.

In this sample, this clonotype turned up a few times. The CDR3 DNA reads TGCAGTGCCTGGACAGACGCGAATGAAAAACTGTTTTTT. Its protein is CSAWTDANEKLFF. The genes are TRBV20-1 and TRBJ1-4; a possible D gene is TRBD1 (6 bases). Germline V gene sequence: CDR1 DFQATT, CDR2 SNEGSKA (reference sequence). V lost 6 bases and J 5 bases, leaving 13 bases between the germline ends. CDR3 size: 13 residues.

The chain recombines TRBV27 with TRBJ2-1; D is undetermined. The V end lost 6 bases, the J end lost 13 bases, and 22 bases lay between the germline ends. The germline gives CDR1 MNHEY, CDR2 SMNVEV (reference sequence). The CDR3 runs to 14 residues. CDR3 nucleotides: TGTGCCAGCAGGCCCGTTATGGGGATGGAGACCCAGTTCTTC. Its protein product is CASRPVMGMETQFF.